These T cell receptor beta chains were read from a single sample in a study of beta chain features in type 1 diabetes. Here immunoSEQ multiplex PCR was the method, and the copy in TCRdb shows in-frame clones only, minus some. The sample shows roughly 730,000 clones, under 15% of them seen only once. The sequenced sample was naive CD4+ T cells from blood. The receptors here all came from a man younger than 35 with type 1 diabetes. Both conserved end residues are part of each CDR3. The D gene is left open where the match is weak. Clone size is not always given. Where it is, it says once, few, many or a class for expanded clones.

TRBJ2-1	TRBV5-1	TRBD2	NA	CASSPGGTGTNEQFF	TGCGCCAGCAGCCCGGGAGGGACCGGGACCAATGAGCAGTTCTTC
TRBJ2-4	TRBV6-6	NA	NA	CASRKTGAKNIQYF	TGTGCCAGCAGAAAAACAGGGGCCAAAAACATTCAGTACTTC
TRBJ2-5	TRBV5-1	NA	NA	CASSLSSTEETQYF	TGCGCCAGCAGCTTGTCCAGCACCGAAGAGACCCAGTACTTC
TRBJ2-3	TRBV7-2	NA	few	CASSLQRGQTDTQYF	TGTGCCAGCAGCTTACAAAGGGGCCAAACAGATACGCAGTATTTT
TRBJ2-3	TRBV5-1	NA	NA	CASSLEGLTTDTQYF	TGCGCCAGCAGCTTGGAAGGGCTTACGACAGATACGCAGTATTTT
TRBJ1-1	TRBV23-1	NA	few	CASSHPPNTEAFF	TGCGCCAGCAGCCACCCACCGAACACTGAAGCTTTCTTT
TRBJ1-6	TRBV7-9	NA	NA	CASSAQGLAPLHF	TGTGCCAGCAGCGCACAGGGTCTTGCACCCCTCCACTTT
TRBJ2-5	TRBV5-1	NA	few	CASSLMALGETQYF	TGCGCCAGCAGCTTGATGGCCCTAGGGGAGACCCAGTACTTC
TRBJ2-3	TRBV28	TRBD1	few	CASWGTGTGPSDTQYF	TGTGCCAGCTGGGGAACCGGGACAGGGCCATCGGATACGCAGTATTTT
TRBJ1-2	TRBV7-3	NA	NA	CASSPGDGGYGYTF	TGTGCCAGCAGCCCAGGGGACGGCGGCTATGGCTACACCTTC
TRBJ1-1	TRBV29-1	NA	NA	CSVYPGLQNTEAFF	TGCAGCGTGTACCCGGGACTCCAGAACACTGAAGCTTTCTTT
TRBJ1-5	TRBV28	NA	NA	CASSGQVNQPQHF	TGTGCCAGCAGTGGGCAGGTCAATCAGCCCCAGCATTTT
TRBJ1-2	TRBV6-5	NA	NA	CASTGLDGYTF	TGTGCCAGCACGGGGTTGGATGGCTACACCTTC
TRBJ2-3	TRBV6-5	NA	NA	CASSTRTDTQYF	TGTGCCAGCAGTACCCGCACAGATACGCAGTATTTT
TRBJ1-5	TRBV6-6	NA	NA	CASSYSGQPQHF	TGTGCCAGCAGTTACTCGGGTCAGCCCCAGCATTTT
TRBJ1-6	TRBV7-9	NA	few	CASSPDRGRLPGNSPLHF	TGTGCCAGCAGCCCCGACCGTGGGAGACTGCCAGGAAATTCACCCCTCCACTTT
TRBJ2-1	TRBV19	TRBD1	NA	CASSPPGGRDNEQFF	TGTGCCAGTAGTCCCCCAGGGGGAAGAGACAATGAGCAGTTCTTC
TRBJ1-2	TRBV19	NA	few	CASGKNYGYTF	TGTGCCAGTGGTAAGAACTATGGCTACACCTTC
TRBJ1-2	TRBV5-4	TRBD1	NA	CASSSHDRGYGYTF	TGTGCCAGCAGCTCCCATGACAGGGGCTATGGCTACACCTTC
TRBJ1-2	TRBV27	NA	NA	CASSPPGALGYGYTF	TGTGCCAGCAGTCCCCCCGGGGCGCTTGGCTATGGCTACACCTTC
TRBJ2-3	TRBV29-1	TRBD2	few	CGGGPSTDTQYF	TGCGGGGGGGGTCCTAGCACAGATACGCAGTATTTT
TRBJ2-7	TRBV10-3	TRBD2	few	CATQIAGGYEQYF	TGTGCCACCCAGATAGCGGGTGGCTACGAGCAGTACTTC
TRBJ2-5	TRBV2	NA	NA	CASKAYQETQYF	TGTGCCAGCAAGGCATACCAAGAGACCCAGTACTTC
TRBJ1-2	TRBV29-1	NA	few	CSVDMQGLQGYGYTF	TGCAGCGTTGATATGCAGGGCCTTCAGGGCTATGGCTACACCTTC